This T cell receptor (beta chain) emerged from a study of blood T cell repertoires in COVID-19. Study at large: In each case, the material was cDNA or gDNA derived from T cells, B-cell-depleted T cells, or PBMCs.

This clone has just a few counts. How the authors handled the data: Cell counts per sample came from amplifying reference gene primers. Clones were sequenced by immunoSEQ multiplex PCR, and TCRdb holds only the in-frame ones, with some missing. The D gene and trimming were derived from the DNA, and the V and J assignments and clone size from that table. Among around 69,000 clones listed, approximately 85% were seen once. The CDR3 covers 18 residues. Trimming stripped 3 bases from V and 5 bases from J, with 23 bases between. This receptor was taken from a man aged 45-65 years with acute or convalescent COVID-19. The V and J genes are TRBV23-1 and TRBJ1-5, with a possible D match to TRBD1 (6 bases). Being an ORF, TRBV23-1 has a function that is uncertain. Sequenced material: peripheral blood. Here the CDR3 reads CASSQGAPSSWPHQPQHF. CDR3 sequence (DNA): TGCGCCAGCAGTCAGGGGGCGCCTAGCTCGTGGCCCCATCAGCCCCAGCATTTT.